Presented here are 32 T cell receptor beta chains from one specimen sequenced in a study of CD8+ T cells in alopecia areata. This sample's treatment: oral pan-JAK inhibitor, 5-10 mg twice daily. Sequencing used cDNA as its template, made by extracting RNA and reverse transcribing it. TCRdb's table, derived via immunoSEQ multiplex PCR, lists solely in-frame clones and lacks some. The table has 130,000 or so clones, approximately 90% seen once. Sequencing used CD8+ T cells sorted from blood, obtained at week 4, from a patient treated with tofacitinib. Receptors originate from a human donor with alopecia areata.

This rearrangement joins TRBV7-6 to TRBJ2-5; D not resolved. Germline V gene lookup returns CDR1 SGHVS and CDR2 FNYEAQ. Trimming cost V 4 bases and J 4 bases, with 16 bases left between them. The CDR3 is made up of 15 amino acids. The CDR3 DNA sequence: TGTGCCAGCAGCTCCCGGACGACGGTGTTAGAGACCCAGTACTTC. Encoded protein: CASSSRTTVLETQYF.

This CDR3 reads CASSLAGSTYEQYF. CDR3 coding DNA: TGTGCCAGCAGCTTAGCAGGAAGTACCTACGAGCAGTACTTC. The chain carries TRBV7-8 and TRBJ2-7; D ambiguous. This CDR3 region has 14 residues. Between the trimmed V and J ends, which lost 0 bases and 2 bases, there was a span of 8 bases. CDR1 is SGHVS and CDR2 is FQNEAQ in the germline V gene.

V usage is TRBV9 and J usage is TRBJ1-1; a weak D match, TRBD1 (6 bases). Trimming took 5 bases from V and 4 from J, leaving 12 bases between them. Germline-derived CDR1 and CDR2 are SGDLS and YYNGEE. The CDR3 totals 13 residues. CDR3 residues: CASSTGPGTEAFF. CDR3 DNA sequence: TGTGCCAGCAGTACAGGGCCCGGCACTGAAGCTTTCTTT.

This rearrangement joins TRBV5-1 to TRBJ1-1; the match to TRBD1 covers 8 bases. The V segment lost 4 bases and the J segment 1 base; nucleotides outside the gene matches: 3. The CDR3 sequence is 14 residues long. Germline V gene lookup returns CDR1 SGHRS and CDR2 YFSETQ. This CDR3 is CASSAGQANTEAFF. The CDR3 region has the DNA TGCGCCAGCAGCGCGGGACAGGCGAACACTGAAGCTTTCTTT. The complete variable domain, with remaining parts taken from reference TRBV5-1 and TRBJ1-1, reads KAGVTQTPRYLIKTRGQQVTLSCSPISGHRSVSWYQQTPGQGLQFLFEYFSETQRNKGNFPGRFSGRQFSNSRSEMNVSTLELGDSALYLCASSAGQANTEAFFGQGTRLTVV.

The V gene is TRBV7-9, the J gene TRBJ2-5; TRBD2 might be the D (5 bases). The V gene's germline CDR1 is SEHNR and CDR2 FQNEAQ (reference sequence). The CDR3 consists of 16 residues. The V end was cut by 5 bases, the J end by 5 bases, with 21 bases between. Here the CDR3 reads CASSTGVIPLRETQYF. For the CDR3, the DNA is TGTGCCAGCAGCACCGGGGTAATTCCCTTGCGGGAGACCCAGTACTTC.

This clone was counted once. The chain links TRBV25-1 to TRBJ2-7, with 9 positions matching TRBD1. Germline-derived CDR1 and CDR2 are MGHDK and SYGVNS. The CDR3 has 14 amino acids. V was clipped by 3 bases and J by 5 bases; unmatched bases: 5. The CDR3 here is CASSEWTGDNEQYF. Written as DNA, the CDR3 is TGTGCCAGCAGTGAGTGGACAGGGGATAACGAGCAGTACTTC.

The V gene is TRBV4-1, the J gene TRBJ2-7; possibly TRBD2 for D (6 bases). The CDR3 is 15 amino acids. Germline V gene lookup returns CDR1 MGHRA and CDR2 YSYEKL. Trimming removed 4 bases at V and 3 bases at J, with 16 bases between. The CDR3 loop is CASSPHGAGIYEQYF. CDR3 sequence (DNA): TGCGCCAGCAGCCCCCACGGGGCGGGGATCTACGAGCAGTACTTC.

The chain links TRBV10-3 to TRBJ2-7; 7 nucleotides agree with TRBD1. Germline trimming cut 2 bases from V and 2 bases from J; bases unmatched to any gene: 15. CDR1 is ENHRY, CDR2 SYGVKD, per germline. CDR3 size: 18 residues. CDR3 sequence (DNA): TGTGCCATCAGTGAGCTCCCGATCCGGGACAGTCGAACCTACGAGCAGTACTTC. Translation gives CAISELPIRDSRTYEQYF.

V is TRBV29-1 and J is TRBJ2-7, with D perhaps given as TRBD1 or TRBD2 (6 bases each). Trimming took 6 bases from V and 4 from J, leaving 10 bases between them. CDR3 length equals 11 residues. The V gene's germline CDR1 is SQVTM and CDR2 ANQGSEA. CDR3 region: CSVRGEYEQYF. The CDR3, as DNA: TGCAGCGTGAGGGGGGAGTACGAGCAGTACTTC.

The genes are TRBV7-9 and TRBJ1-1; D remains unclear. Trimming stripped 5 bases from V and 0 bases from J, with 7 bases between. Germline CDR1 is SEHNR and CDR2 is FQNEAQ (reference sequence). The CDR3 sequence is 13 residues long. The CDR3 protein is CASSLALNTEAFF. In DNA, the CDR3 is TGTGCCAGCAGCCTCGCCCTGAACACTGAAGCTTTCTTT.

CDR3 amino acids: CASSLTGWAEAFF. The CDR3 coding sequence is TGCGCCAGCAGCTTGACAGGGTGGGCTGAAGCTTTCTTT. The chain is built from TRBV5-1 and TRBJ1-1, with D possibly matching TRBD1 (6 bases). V lost 1 base to trimming and J lost 6 bases, with 10 bases between them. The CDR3 covers 13 residues. The V gene's germline CDR1 is SGHRS and CDR2 YFSETQ.

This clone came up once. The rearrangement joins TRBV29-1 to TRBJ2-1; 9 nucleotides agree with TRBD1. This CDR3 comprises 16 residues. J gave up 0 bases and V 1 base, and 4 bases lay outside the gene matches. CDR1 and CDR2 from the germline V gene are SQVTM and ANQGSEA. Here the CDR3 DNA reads TGCAGCGTTGAAGGTGGGACAGGGATCTCCTACAATGAGCAGTTCTTC. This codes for CSVEGGTGISYNEQFF.

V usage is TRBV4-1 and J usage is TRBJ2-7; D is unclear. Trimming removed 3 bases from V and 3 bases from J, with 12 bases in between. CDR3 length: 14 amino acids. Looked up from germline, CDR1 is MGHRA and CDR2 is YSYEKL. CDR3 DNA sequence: TGCGCCAGCAGCCATGACCTTTCGGACTACGAGCAGTACTTC. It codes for CASSHDLSDYEQYF.

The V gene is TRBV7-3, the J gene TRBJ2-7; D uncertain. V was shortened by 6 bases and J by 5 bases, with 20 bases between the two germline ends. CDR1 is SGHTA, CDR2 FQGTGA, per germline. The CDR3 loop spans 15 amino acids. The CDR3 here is CASSPAISRLHEQYF. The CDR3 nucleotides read TGTGCCAGCAGTCCCGCGATATCCCGTCTCCACGAGCAGTACTTC.

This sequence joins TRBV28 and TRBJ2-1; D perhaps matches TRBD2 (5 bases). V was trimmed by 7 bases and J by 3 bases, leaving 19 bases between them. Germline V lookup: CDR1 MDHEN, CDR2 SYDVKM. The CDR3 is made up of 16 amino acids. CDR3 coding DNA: TGTGCCAGCAATACCCTAGCCTCCTTAATCTACAATGAGCAGTTCTTC. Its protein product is CASNTLASLIYNEQFF. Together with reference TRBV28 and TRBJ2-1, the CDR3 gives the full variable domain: DVKVTQSSRYLVKRTGEKVFLECVQDMDHENMFWYRQDPGLGLRLIYFSYDVKMKEKGDIPEGYSVSREKKERFSLILESASTNQTSMYLCASNTLASLIYNEQFFGPGTRLTVL.

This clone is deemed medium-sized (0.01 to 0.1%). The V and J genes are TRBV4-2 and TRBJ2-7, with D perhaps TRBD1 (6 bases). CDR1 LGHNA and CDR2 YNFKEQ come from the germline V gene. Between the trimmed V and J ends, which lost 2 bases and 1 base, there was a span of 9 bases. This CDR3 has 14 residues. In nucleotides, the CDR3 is TGTGCCAGCAGCCAATCGGGACAATCCTACGAGCAGTACTTC. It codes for CASSQSGQSYEQYF.

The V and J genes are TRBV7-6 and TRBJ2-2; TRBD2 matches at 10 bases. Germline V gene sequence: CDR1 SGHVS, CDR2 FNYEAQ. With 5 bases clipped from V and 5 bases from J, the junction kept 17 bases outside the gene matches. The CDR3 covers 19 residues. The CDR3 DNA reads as TGTGCCAGCAGCCCTGGGGGGCTAGCGGGAGCCCTCGGGACCGGGGAGCTGTTTTTT. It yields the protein CASSPGGLAGALGTGELFF.

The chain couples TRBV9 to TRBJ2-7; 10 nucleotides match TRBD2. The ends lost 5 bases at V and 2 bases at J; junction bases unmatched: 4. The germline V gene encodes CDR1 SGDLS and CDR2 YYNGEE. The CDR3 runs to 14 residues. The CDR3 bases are TGTGCCAGCAGTCATAGCGGGGGGACCTACGAGCAGTACTTC. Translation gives CASSHSGGTYEQYF.

The CDR3 DNA follows: TGTGCCAGCAGCTTAATCCAGGGCCCCCAGCCCCAGCATTTT. Its translation: CASSLIQGPQPQHF. The chain combines TRBV5-8 with TRBJ1-5, with a weak D call TRBD1 (5 bases). The CDR3 is made up of 14 amino acids. Trimming pared 2 bases from V and 7 bases from J, leaving 13 bases between. The germline V gene encodes CDR1 SGHTS and CDR2 YDEGEE.

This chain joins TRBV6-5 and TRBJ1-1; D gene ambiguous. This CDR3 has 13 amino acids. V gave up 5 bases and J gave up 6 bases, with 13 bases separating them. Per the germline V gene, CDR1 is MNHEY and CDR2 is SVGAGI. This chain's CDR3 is CASSTGGFAEAFF. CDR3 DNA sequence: TGTGCCAGCAGTACTGGCGGATTCGCTGAAGCTTTCTTT.

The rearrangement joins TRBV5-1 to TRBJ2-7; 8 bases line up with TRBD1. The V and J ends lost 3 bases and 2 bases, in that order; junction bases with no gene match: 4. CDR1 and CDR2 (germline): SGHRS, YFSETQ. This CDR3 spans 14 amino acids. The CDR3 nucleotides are TGCGCCAGCAGCTCCTGGACAGGGACCTACGAGCAGTACTTC. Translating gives CASSSWTGTYEQYF.

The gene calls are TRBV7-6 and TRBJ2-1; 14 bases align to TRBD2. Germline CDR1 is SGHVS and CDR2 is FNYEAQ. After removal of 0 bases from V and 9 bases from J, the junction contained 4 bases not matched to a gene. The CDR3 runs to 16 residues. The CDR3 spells CASSLAGLAGAGEQFF. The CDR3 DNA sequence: TGTGCCAGCAGCTTAGCGGGACTAGCGGGGGCGGGTGAGCAGTTCTTC.

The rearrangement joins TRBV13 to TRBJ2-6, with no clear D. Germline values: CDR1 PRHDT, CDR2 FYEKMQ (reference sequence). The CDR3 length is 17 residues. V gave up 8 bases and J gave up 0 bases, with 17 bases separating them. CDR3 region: CASEGVRSGSGANVLTF. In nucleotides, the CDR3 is TGTGCCAGCGAAGGTGTCAGGTCTGGCTCTGGGGCCAACGTCCTGACTTTC.

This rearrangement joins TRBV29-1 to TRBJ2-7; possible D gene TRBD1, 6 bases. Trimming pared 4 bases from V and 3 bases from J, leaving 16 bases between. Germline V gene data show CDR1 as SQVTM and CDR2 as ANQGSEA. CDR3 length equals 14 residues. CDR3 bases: TGCAGCGTTGGGGCCTCGGACAGTTTCTACGAGCAGTACTTC. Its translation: CSVGASDSFYEQYF.

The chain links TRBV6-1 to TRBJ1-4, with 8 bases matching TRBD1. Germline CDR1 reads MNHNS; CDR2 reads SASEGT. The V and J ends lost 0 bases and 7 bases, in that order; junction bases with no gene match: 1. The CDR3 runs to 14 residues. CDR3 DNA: TGTGCCAGCAGTGAAGCGACAGGGGTTGAAAAACTGTTTTTT. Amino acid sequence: CASSEATGVEKLFF.

The CDR3 region is CASSSAGANTEAFF. The CDR3 region has the DNA TGTGCCAGCAGCTCGGCAGGAGCGAACACTGAAGCTTTCTTT. The V gene is TRBV7-9, the J gene TRBJ1-1; D not certain. The ends were cut back, 4 bases at V and 1 base at J, with 10 bases in the middle. Germline loops: CDR1 SEHNR, CDR2 FQNEAQ (reference sequence). CDR3 length: 14 amino acids.

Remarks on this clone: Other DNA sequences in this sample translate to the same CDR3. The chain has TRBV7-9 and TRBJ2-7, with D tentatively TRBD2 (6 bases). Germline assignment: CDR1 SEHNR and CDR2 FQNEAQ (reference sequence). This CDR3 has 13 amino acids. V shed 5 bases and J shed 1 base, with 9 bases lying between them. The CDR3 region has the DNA TGTGCCAGCAGCCCGGGAGTATCCTACGAGCAGTACTTC. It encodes CASSPGVSYEQYF.

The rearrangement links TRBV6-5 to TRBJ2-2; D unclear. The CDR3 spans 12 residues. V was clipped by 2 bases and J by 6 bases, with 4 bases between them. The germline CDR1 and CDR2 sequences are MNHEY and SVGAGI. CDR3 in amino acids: CASSYGAGELFF. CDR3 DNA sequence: TGTGCCAGCAGTTACGGGGCCGGGGAGCTGTTTTTT.

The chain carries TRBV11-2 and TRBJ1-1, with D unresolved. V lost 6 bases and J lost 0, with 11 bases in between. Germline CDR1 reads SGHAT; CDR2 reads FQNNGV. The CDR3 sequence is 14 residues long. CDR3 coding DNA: TGTGCCAGCAGGCAGACACCAATGAACACTGAAGCTTTCTTT. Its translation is CASRQTPMNTEAFF.

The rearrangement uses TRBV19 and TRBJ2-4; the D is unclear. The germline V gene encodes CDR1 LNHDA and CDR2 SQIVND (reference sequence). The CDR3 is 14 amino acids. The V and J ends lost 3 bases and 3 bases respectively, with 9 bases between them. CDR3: CASSIGGLKNIQYF. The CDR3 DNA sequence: TGTGCCAGTAGTATCGGTGGCCTCAAAAACATTCAGTACTTC. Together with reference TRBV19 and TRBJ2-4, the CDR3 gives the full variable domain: DGGITQSPKYLFRKEGQNVTLSCEQNLNHDAMYWYRQDPGQGLRLIYYSQIVNDFQKGDIAEGYSVSREKKESFPLTVTSAQKNPTAFYLCASSIGGLKNIQYFGAGTRLSVL.

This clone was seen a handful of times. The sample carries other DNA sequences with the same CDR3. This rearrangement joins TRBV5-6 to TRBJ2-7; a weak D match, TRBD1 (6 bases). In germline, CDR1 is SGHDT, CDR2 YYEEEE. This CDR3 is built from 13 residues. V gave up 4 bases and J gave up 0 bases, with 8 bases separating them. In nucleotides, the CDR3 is TGTGCCAGCAGCCCGACAGGCTCCTACGAGCAGTACTTC. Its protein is CASSPTGSYEQYF.

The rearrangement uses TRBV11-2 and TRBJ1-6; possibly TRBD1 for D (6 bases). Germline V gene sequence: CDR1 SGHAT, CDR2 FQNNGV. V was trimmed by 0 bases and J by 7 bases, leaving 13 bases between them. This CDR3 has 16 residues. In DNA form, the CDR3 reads TGTGCCAGCAGCTTAGACTTGGTCCAGGGGAATTCACCCCTCCACTTT. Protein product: CASSLDLVQGNSPLHF.